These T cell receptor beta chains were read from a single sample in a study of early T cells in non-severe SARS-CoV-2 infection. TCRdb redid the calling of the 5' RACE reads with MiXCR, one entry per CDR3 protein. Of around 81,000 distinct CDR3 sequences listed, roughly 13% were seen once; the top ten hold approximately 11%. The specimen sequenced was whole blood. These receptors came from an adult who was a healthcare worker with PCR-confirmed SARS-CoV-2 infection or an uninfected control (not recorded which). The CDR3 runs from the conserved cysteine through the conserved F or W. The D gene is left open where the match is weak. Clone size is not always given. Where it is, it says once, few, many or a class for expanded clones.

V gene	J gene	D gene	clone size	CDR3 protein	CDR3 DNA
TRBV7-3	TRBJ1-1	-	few	CASSYLPDKNTEAFF	TGTGCCAGCAGCTACCTCCCCGACAAGAACACTGAAGCTTTCTTT
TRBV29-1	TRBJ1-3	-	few	CSVTVGSSGNTIYF	TGCAGCGTCACAGTTGGTTCCTCTGGAAACACCATATATTTT
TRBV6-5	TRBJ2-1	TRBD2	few	CASSRTSGGANEQFF	TGTGCCAGCAGCAGGACTAGCGGGGGGGCCAATGAGCAGTTCTTC
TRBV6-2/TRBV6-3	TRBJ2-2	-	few	CASSYGGVGGELFF	TGTGCCAGCAGTTACGGTGGGGTTGGCGGGGAGCTGTTTTTT
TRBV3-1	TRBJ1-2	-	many	CASSQGTHGYTF	TGTGCCAGCAGCCAAGGAACCCATGGCTACACCTTC
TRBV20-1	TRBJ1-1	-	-	CSASSPGKNTEAFF	TGCAGTGCTAGCTCCCCAGGCAAGAACACTGAAGCTTTCTTT
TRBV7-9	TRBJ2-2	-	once	CASSPLGRNRPGELFF	TGTGCCAGCAGCCCCCTGGGCCGGAACCGTCCCGGGGAGCTGTTTTTT
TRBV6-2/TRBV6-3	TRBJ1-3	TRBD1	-	CASSYRQGETGNTIYF	TGTGCCAGCAGTTACCGACAGGGTGAGACTGGAAACACCATATATTTT
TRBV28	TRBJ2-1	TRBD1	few	CAGSTGTGRTGDEQFF	TGTGCCGGCTCCACCGGGACAGGGAGAACCGGGGATGAGCAGTTCTTC
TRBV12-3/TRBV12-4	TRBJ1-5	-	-	CASTLGGRGQPQHF	TGTGCCAGCACCCTAGGAGGGCGAGGTCAGCCCCAGCATTTT
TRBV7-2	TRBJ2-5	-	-	CASSGGLQETQYF	TGTGCCAGCAGCGGCGGACTCCAAGAGACCCAGTACTTC
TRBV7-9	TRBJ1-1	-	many	CASNPSREAFF	TGTGCCAGCAACCCATCCAGGGAAGCTTTCTTT
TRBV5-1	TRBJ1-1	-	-	CASSAALNTEAFF	TGCGCCAGCAGCGCAGCTTTGAACACTGAAGCTTTCTTT
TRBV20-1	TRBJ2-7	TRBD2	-	CSAEGLVGGEQYF	TGCAGTGCGGAGGGACTAGTCGGAGGCGAGCAGTACTTC
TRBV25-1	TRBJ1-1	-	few	CASTYGTLNTEAFF	TGTGCCAGCACCTACGGGACCTTGAACACTGAAGCTTTCTTT
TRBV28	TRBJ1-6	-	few	CASSLLQGGSPLHF	TGTGCCAGCAGTTTATTACAGGGAGGATCACCCCTCCACTTT
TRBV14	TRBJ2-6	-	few	CASSTRKAPPSGANVLTF	TGTGCCAGCAGCACCCGGAAGGCGCCCCCCTCTGGGGCCAACGTCCTGACTTTC
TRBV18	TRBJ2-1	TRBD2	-	CASFSSLAGTNEQFF	TGTGCCAGCTTCTCTTCTCTAGCGGGTACTAATGAGCAGTTCTTC
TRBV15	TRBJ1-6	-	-	CATKKGNYNSPLHF	TGTGCCACCAAAAAGGGAAATTATAATTCACCCCTCCACTTT
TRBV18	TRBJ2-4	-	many	CASSPLAPGRGPAKNIQYF	TGTGCCAGCTCACCGTTGGCCCCTGGGAGGGGGCCAGCCAAAAACATTCAGTACTTC
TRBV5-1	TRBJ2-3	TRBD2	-	CASRLAAISTDTQYF	TGCGCCAGCAGACTAGCGGCCATTAGCACAGATACGCAGTATTTT
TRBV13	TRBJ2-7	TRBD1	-	CASSSQGASHEQYF	TGTGCCAGCAGCTCACAGGGGGCATCTCACGAGCAGTACTTC
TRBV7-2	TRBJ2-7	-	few	CASSPSPAYEQYF	TGTGCCAGCAGCCCCTCGCCGGCCTACGAGCAGTACTTC
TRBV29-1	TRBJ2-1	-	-	CSVGTADLYNEQFF	TGCAGCGTTGGGACAGCTGACTTGTACAATGAGCAGTTCTTC
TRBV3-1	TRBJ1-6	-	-	CASSQPISRRSPLHF	TGTGCCAGCAGCCAACCGATAAGCCGGAGATCACCCCTCCACTTT
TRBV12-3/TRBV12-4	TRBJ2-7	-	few	CASTYGTGEQYF	TGTGCCAGCACCTATGGAACGGGCGAGCAGTACTTC
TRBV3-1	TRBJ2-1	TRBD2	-	CASSHAPSGGRNEQFF	TGTGCCAGCAGCCATGCTCCTAGCGGGGGCAGAAATGAGCAGTTCTTC
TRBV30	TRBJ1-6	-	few	CAWRRGRYSYNSPLHF	TGTGCCTGGAGGAGGGGCAGATACTCCTATAATTCACCCCTCCACTTT
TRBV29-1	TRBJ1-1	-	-	CSVGSEAFF	TGCAGCGTTGGCAGCGAAGCTTTCTTT
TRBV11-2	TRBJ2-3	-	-	CASSLLGMRTDTQYF	TGTGCCAGCAGCCTCCTGGGGATGCGCACAGATACGCAGTATTTT
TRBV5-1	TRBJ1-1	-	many	CASSLDRRPSEAFF	TGCGCCAGCAGCTTGGACAGGCGTCCATCTGAAGCTTTCTTT